These T cell receptor beta chains were read from a single sample in a study of Tregs in tolerant kidney transplant recipients. The table came from immunoSEQ multiplex PCR; TCRdb's copy has only in-frame clones and leaves some out. The sample has roughly 120,000 clones, about 90% seen once; the top ten hold roughly 0.63%. Sequencing was carried out using CD4+ T cells from blood. The receptor set was obtained from a human donor in good health. CDR3s include the opening cysteine and the closing phenylalanine or tryptophan. A D gene is named only where the DNA matches it firmly. Clone sizes are given selectively: once, few, many, or a class where the clone is expanded.

V gene,J gene,clone size,D gene,CDR3 protein,CDR3 DNA
TRBV6-5,TRBJ2-4,-,TRBD1,CASSYLPGGRNIQYF,TGTGCCAGCAGTTACTTGCCAGGGGGTAGGAACATTCAGTACTTC
TRBV11-3,TRBJ2-7,-,TRBD1,CASSSRTGVEQYF,TGTGCCAGCAGCTCGAGGACAGGGGTCGAGCAGTACTTC
TRBV18,TRBJ2-7,-,TRBD1,CASSQWTGLDEQYF,TGTGCCAGCTCACAATGGACAGGGTTGGACGAGCAGTACTTC
TRBV19,TRBJ2-5,-,-,CASSISVTGTQYF,TGTGCCAGTAGTATTAGCGTTACGGGGACCCAGTACTTC
TRBV2,TRBJ1-5,-,TRBD1,CASSWDRLNQPQHF,TGTGCCAGCAGCTGGGACAGACTCAATCAGCCCCAGCATTTT
TRBV7-9,TRBJ2-1,-,-,CASSLRSGNTYNEQFF,TGTGCCAGCAGCTTAAGGTCCGGGAACACCTACAATGAGCAGTTCTTC
TRBV6-5,TRBJ1-6,once,-,CASSYGQGKPNSPLHF,TGTGCCAGCAGTTACGGCCAGGGCAAACCCAATTCACCCCTCCACTTT
TRBV5-4,TRBJ2-7,-,-,CASSLGGAQSYEQYF,TGTGCCAGCAGCTTGGGGGGAGCCCAATCCTACGAGCAGTACTTC
TRBV30,TRBJ1-1,few,-,CAWGLQNTEAFF,TGTGCCTGGGGACTGCAGAACACTGAAGCTTTCTTT
TRBV9,TRBJ2-3,-,-,CASSVGGAFSTDTQYF,TGTGCCAGCAGCGTAGGTGGGGCTTTTAGCACAGATACGCAGTATTTT
TRBV5-1,TRBJ1-1,-,-,CASSRLGTGIAFF,TGCGCCAGCAGCCGACTAGGGACTGGGATAGCTTTCTTT